This T cell receptor (beta chain) emerged from a study of blood T cells in healthy people across ages. The authors ran a second PCR of roughly 6 to 12 cycles using a sample-barcoded 5' primer and a J-beta primer mix. Each CDR3 protein is one row after TCRdb ran MiXCR on the 5' RACE reads. The sample yields roughly 2 million distinct CDR3 sequences, about 50% seen once. V was cut by 1 base and J by 8 bases, with 12 bases left in between. The germline gives CDR1 LGHNA, CDR2 YNFKEQ. The CDR3 covers 14 residues. The sequenced sample consisted of blood. The chain employs TRBV4-2 and TRBJ2-1; weak D call: TRBD2 (5 bases). The clonotype comes from a woman aged 40 to 49 in good health. DNA of the CDR3: TGTGCCAGCAGCCAAGGCCCCCTAGCACATGAGCAGTTCTTC. It translates to CASSQGPLAHEQFF.